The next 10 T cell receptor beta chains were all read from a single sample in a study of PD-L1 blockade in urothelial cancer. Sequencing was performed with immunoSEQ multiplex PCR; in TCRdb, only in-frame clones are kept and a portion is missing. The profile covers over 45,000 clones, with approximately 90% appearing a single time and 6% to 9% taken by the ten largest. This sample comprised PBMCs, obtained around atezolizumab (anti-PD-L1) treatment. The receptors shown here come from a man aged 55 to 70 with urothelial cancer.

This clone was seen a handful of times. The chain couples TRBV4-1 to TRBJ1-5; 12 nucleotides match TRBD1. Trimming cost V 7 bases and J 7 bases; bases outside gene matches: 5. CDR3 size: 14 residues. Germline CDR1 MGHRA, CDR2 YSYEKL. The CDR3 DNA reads TGCGCCAGCAAGGGACAGGGGGCGGGCCAGCCCCAGCATTTT. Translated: CASKGQGAGQPQHF.

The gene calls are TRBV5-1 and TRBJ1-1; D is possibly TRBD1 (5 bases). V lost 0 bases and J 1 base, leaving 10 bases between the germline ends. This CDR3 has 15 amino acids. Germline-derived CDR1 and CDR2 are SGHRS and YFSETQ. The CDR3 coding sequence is TGCGCCAGCAGCTTGGAAGGGGCTAGGAACACTGAAGCTTTCTTT. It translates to CASSLEGARNTEAFF.

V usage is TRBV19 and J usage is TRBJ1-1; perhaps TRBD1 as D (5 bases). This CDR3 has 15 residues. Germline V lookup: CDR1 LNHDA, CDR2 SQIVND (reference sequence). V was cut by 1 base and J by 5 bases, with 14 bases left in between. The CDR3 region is CASSIGAGRGTEAFF. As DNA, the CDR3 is TGTGCCAGTAGTATAGGAGCGGGGCGAGGAACTGAAGCTTTCTTT. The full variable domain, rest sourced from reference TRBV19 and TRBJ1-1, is DGGITQSPKYLFRKEGQNVTLSCEQNLNHDAMYWYRQDPGQGLRLIYYSQIVNDFQKGDIAEGYSVSREKKESFPLTVTSAQKNPTAFYLCASSIGAGRGTEAFFGQGTRLTVV.

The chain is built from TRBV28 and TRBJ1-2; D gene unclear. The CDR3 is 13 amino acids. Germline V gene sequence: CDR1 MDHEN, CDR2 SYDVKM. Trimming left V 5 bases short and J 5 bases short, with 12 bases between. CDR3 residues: CASSLLSGYGYTF. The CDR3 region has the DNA TGTGCCAGCAGTCTCCTCTCGGGATATGGCTACACCTTC.

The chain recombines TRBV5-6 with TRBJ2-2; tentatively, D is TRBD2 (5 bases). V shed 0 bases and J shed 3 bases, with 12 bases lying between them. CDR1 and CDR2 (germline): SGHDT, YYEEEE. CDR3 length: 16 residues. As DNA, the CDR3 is TGTGCCAGCAGCTTGGTAATAGCGAGCCACACCGGGGAGCTGTTTTTT. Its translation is CASSLVIASHTGELFF.

CDR3 bases: TGTGCCACCAGCAGAGTAGGACAGGGGGCTCTAAAGCAGTACTTC. This translates into CATSRVGQGALKQYF. The chain employs TRBV15 and TRBJ2-7; 11 bases are shared with TRBD1. The germline V gene has CDR1 LNHNV and CDR2 YYDKDF (reference sequence). V gave up 1 base and J gave up 8 bases; unmatched junction bases: 7. This CDR3 is built from 15 residues.

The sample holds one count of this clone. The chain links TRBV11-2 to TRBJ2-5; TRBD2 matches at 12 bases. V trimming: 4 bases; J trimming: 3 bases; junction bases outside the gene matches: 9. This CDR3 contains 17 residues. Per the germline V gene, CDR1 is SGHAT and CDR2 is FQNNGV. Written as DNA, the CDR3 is TGTGCCAGCAGCTACCGTATCTGGACTAGCGGGGAAGAGACCCAGTACTTC. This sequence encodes CASSYRIWTSGEETQYF.

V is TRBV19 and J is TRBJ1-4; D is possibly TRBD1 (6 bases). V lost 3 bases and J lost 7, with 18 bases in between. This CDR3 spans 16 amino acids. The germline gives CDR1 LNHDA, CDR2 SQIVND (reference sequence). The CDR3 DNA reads TGTGCCAGTAGTATTTCGGGACAAACGTTGGGTGAAAAACTGTTTTTT. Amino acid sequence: CASSISGQTLGEKLFF.

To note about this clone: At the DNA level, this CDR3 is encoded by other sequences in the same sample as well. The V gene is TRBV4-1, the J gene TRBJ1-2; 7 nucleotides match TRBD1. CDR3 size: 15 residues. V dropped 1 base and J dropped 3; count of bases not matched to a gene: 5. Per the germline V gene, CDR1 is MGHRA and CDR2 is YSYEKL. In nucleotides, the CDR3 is TGCGCCAGCAGCCAAGGACAGGGCAATTACTATGGCTACACCTTC. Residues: CASSQGQGNYYGYTF.

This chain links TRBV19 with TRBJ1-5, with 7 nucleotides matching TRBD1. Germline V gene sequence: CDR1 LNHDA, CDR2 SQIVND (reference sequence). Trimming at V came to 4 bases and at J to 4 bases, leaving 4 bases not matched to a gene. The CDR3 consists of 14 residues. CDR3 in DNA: TGTGCCAGTAGTACAAGCAGGGGGAATCAGCCCCAGCATTTT. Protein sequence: CASSTSRGNQPQHF.